This entry lists 23 T cell receptor beta chains sequenced from one sample in a study of blood T cell repertoires in COVID-19 (dated by TCRdb to the early 2020s). Libraries were prepared through the immunoSEQ multiplex PCR assay. TCRdb provides this immuneACCESS table in a form limited to in-frame rearrangements. Some clones are lacking; in checked studies, under half of them reflect an unresolved V gene, and why the rest are absent is not known. The sample records around 250,000 clones, around 84% of which are singletons. 1.5% of the sample goes to the ten largest clones. The specimen sequenced was peripheral blood. These TCRs come from a woman aged 40 to 50 who had recovered from COVID-19.

This clone turned up a few times. The V and J genes are TRBV6-5 and TRBJ1-5, with 8 bases matching TRBD1. V lost 4 bases and J lost 5; bases outside the gene matches: 7. The CDR3 covers 15 residues. Germline V CDR1 and CDR2: MNHEY, SVGAGI. This CDR3 reads CASSLTGDFYQPQHF. The CDR3 nucleotides read TGTGCCAGCAGTTTGACAGGGGACTTTTATCAGCCCCAGCATTTT.

The chain carries TRBV21-1 and TRBJ1-5; whether TRBD1, the table's D call, matches the DNA was not checked. TRBV21-1 is given as a pseudogene. CDR3 length: 14 residues. The CDR3 DNA reads TGTGCCAGCAGCACTGGGACAGGCAATCAGCCCCAGCATTTT. Translating gives CASSTGTGNQPQHF.

This chain connects TRBV24-1 to TRBJ2-3; the match to TRBD2 covers 7 bases. The V gene's germline CDR1 is KGHDR and CDR2 SFDVKD. The CDR3 sequence is 16 residues long. V lost 2 bases to trimming and J lost 6 bases; unmatched junction nucleotides: 10. Here the CDR3 reads CATSDSFSGSSDTQYF. The DNA of the CDR3 is TGTGCCACCAGTGATTCGTTTAGCGGGTCTAGTGATACGCAGTATTTT.

This rearrangement joins TRBV5-1 to TRBJ2-6, with a weak D call TRBD1 (5 bases). Trimming left V 6 bases short and J 0 bases short, with 16 bases between. The CDR3 contains 17 residues. From germline, CDR1 is SGHRS and CDR2 YFSETQ. This CDR3 reads CASKESGSSSGANVLTF. The CDR3 nucleotides are TGCGCCAGCAAAGAGTCAGGGTCAAGCTCTGGGGCCAACGTCCTGACTTTC.

This clone was counted once. The CDR3 loop is CASSQVRGIAGVIEQYF. The CDR3 region has the DNA TGTGCCAGCAGCCAGGTCAGAGGAATAGCGGGGGTGATTGAGCAGTACTTC. The chain joins TRBV3-1 (or the pseudogene TRBV3-2) to TRBJ2-7, with 9 bases lining up with TRBD2. The junction had 16 bases not matched to a gene; V was cut back by 3 bases and J by 7 bases. Germline V lookup: CDR1 LGHDT, CDR2 YNNKEL (reference sequence). This CDR3 comprises 17 residues.

CDR3 residues: CASSEGTAFYEQYF. The CDR3 nucleotides read TGTGCCAGCAGTGAAGGGACAGCCTTCTACGAGCAGTACTTC. The gene calls are TRBV6-1 and TRBJ2-7; D is perhaps TRBD1 (6 bases). There are 14 residues in the CDR3. The germline CDR1 and CDR2 sequences are MNHNS and SASEGT. Trimming removed 1 base from V and 3 bases from J, with 10 bases in between.

The chain links TRBV7-2 to TRBJ1-1; 10 bases are a match to TRBD1. Germline CDR1 SGHTA, CDR2 FQGNSA. The CDR3 is 16 residues long. V trimming: 5 bases; J trimming: 1 base; junction bases outside the gene matches: 7. The CDR3 here is CASSRRQGAGNTEAFF. The CDR3 DNA reads TGTGCCAGCAGCCGCCGACAGGGGGCCGGGAACACTGAAGCTTTCTTT.

The V and J genes are TRBV19 and TRBJ1-2; no firm D call. V lost 5 bases, J lost 4 bases, and 8 bases lay in between. Germline CDR1 reads LNHDA; CDR2 reads SQIVND (reference sequence). The CDR3 consists of 12 residues. The CDR3 DNA is TGTGCCAGTAGTGGTAGCCCCTATGGCTACACCTTC. Translated: CASSGSPYGYTF.

This clone was recorded only once. The chain is built from TRBV6-4 and TRBJ2-6, with 7 bases aligning to TRBD2. Germline CDR1 and CDR2: MRHNA and SNTAGT. This CDR3 region has 17 residues. V lost 7 bases and J lost 0; bases outside the gene matches: 9. CDR3 bases: TGTGCCAGCACCCCCGGGGGAGGGAACTCTGGGGCCAACGTCCTGACTTTC. The encoded protein is CASTPGGGNSGANVLTF.

The gene calls are TRBV9 and TRBJ2-3; D possibly corresponds to TRBD2 (6 bases). V dropped 2 bases and J dropped 4 bases, with 11 bases sitting between them. Germline CDR1 is SGDLS and CDR2 is YYNGEE. The length of the CDR3 is 14 residues. CDR3 residues: CASSVGTGADTQYF. CDR3 DNA: TGTGCCAGCAGCGTCGGGACTGGGGCAGATACGCAGTATTTT.

This sequence joins TRBV2 and TRBJ1-5; D is ambiguous. Trimming took 2 bases from V and 6 from J, leaving 11 bases between them. The CDR3 contains 14 residues. Germline V gene sequence: CDR1 SNHLY, CDR2 FYNNEI. For the CDR3, the DNA is TGTGCCAGCAGTGAATCGGTTGGGAGTCAGCCCCAGCATTTT. Amino acid sequence: CASSESVGSQPQHF.

The chain carries TRBV27 and TRBJ1-4; D gene ambiguous. V lost 5 bases to trimming and J lost 3 bases, with 16 bases between them. Germline CDR1 and CDR2: MNHEY and SMNVEV (reference sequence). CDR3 size: 16 residues. The CDR3 DNA follows: TGTGCCAGCAGTCCAAACTTACCTGGAGCTAATGAAAAACTGTTTTTT. The encoded protein is CASSPNLPGANEKLFF.

The V call is TRBV11-2, the J call TRBJ1-6; D is perhaps TRBD1 (5 bases). Trimming pared 5 bases from V and 6 bases from J, leaving 14 bases between. Per germline, CDR1 SGHAT and CDR2 FQNNGV. The CDR3 spans 15 residues. CDR3 sequence: CASSEVGRANSPLHF. CDR3 sequence (DNA): TGTGCCAGCAGCGAGGTGGGCAGGGCTAATTCACCCCTCCACTTT.

The chain employs TRBV19 and TRBJ1-5, with 8 bases aligning to TRBD1. V trimming: 2 bases; J trimming: 13 bases; junction bases outside the gene matches: 4. The germline CDR1 and CDR2 sequences are LNHDA and SQIVND (reference sequence). The CDR3 has 12 amino acids. The CDR3 nucleotides are TGTGCCAGTAGTATACAGGGGGCTCGTCAGCATTTT. Translating it yields CASSIQGARQHF.

This chain connects TRBV5-6 to TRBJ2-1, with 12 bases lining up with TRBD2. From germline, CDR1 is SGHDT and CDR2 YYEEEE. This CDR3 contains 15 residues. Losses at the gene ends were 4 bases for V and 7 bases for J; bases not matched to a gene: 6. CDR3 in DNA: TGTGCCAGCAGCCTTCTAGCGGGGGGGTTAAATGAGCAGTTCTTC. This encodes CASSLLAGGLNEQFF.

This clone was counted a single time. The chain combines TRBV27 with TRBJ2-2, with D uncertain. The CDR3 length is 13 residues. The V gene's germline CDR1 is MNHEY and CDR2 SMNVEV (reference sequence). V lost 1 base, J lost 4 bases, and 4 bases lay in between. Here the CDR3 reads CASSLWATGELFF. CDR3 sequence (DNA): TGTGCCAGCAGTTTATGGGCCACCGGGGAGCTGTTTTTT.

This rearrangement joins TRBV5-1 to TRBJ1-6; 8 bases map to TRBD1. Trimming at V came to 1 base and at J to 8 bases, leaving 8 bases not matched to a gene. Germline V gene sequence: CDR1 SGHRS, CDR2 YFSETQ. The CDR3 sequence is 16 residues long. CDR3 loop: CASSLLAADRDSPLHF. The CDR3 DNA is TGCGCCAGCAGCTTGCTAGCTGCGGACAGGGATTCACCCCTCCACTTT.

The chain combines TRBV27 with TRBJ1-2; 7 bases agree with TRBD1. J was trimmed by 6 bases and V by 7 bases; bases with no gene match: 8. CDR3 length: 13 residues. The germline gives CDR1 MNHEY, CDR2 SMNVEV (reference sequence). CDR3 sequence (DNA): TGTGCCAGCACCGACGGACAGGCGGATGGCTACACCTTC. This sequence encodes CASTDGQADGYTF.

The rearrangement joins TRBV13 to TRBJ2-5, with a weak D call TRBD2 (5 bases). The CDR3 consists of 14 residues. Germline CDR1 is PRHDT and CDR2 is FYEKMQ (reference sequence). V shed 2 bases and J shed 5 bases, with 12 bases lying between them. CDR3 nucleotide sequence: TGTGCCAGCAGCTTATACGGAGGTGGGGAGACCCAGTACTTC. The encoded protein is CASSLYGGGETQYF.

The rearrangement uses TRBV21-1 and TRBJ2-1; the D call TRBD2 from the table was never checked on the DNA. TRBV21-1 constitutes a pseudogene. The CDR3 covers 18 residues. CDR3 region: CASSSGGPAGGPNNEQFF. The CDR3 region has the DNA TGTGCCAGCAGCTCCGGAGGCCCAGCGGGGGGGCCCAACAATGAGCAGTTCTTC.

The chain employs TRBV7-9 and TRBJ1-5; weak D call: TRBD1 (5 bases). This CDR3 has 17 amino acids. Germline loops: CDR1 SEHNR, CDR2 FQNEAQ (reference sequence). V was shortened by 4 bases and J by 3 bases, with 19 bases between the two germline ends. The CDR3 DNA follows: TGTGCCAGCAGCTCCGACAGATTAGTCCAGACCAATCAGCCCCAGCATTTT. Its translation is CASSSDRLVQTNQPQHF.

This rearrangement joins TRBV7-2 to TRBJ2-5, with D perhaps TRBD1 (6 bases). V was clipped by 5 bases and J by 4 bases, with 17 bases between them. The CDR3 is 15 amino acids. Germline loops: CDR1 SGHTA, CDR2 FQGNSA. The CDR3, as DNA: TGTGCCAGCAGCCCCTTCTGGGGGACACGAGAGACCCAGTACTTC. It translates to CASSPFWGTRETQYF.

This clone was picked up one time. The chain recombines TRBV5-4 with TRBJ2-1, with D maybe TRBD1 (6 bases). Germline V gene sequence: CDR1 SGHNT, CDR2 YYREEE (reference sequence). CDR3 length: 18 residues. With 5 bases removed from V and 0 bases from J, the gap between germline ends came to 21 bases. CDR3 nucleotide sequence: TGTGCCAGCAGTTTTAGGGGGTCTGGTCTACGCTCCTACAATGAGCAGTTCTTC. Protein sequence: CASSFRGSGLRSYNEQFF. The variable domain in full, with the rest retrieved from reference TRBV5-4 and TRBJ2-1, is ETGVTQSPTHLIKTRGQQVTLRCSSQSGHNTVSWYQQALGQGPQFIFQYYREEENGRGNFPPRFSGLQFPNYSSELNVNALELDDSALYLCASSFRGSGLRSYNEQFFGPGTRLTVL.